This T cell receptor beta chain was sequenced during a study of shared clonotypes between healthy human individuals. This clone was counted only a few times. The sample holds other DNA sequences that translate to the same CDR3. The ends were cut back, 6 bases at V and 6 bases at J, with 11 bases in the middle. This CDR3 has 12 residues. CDR1 SQVTM and CDR2 ANQGSEA come from the germline V gene. Some clones are missing from TCRdb's copy, which holds only in-frame ones; the method was immunoSEQ multiplex PCR. The sample carries roughly 2.2 million clones, about nine tenths recorded once. The sequenced sample consisted of naive CD4+ T cells from PBMCs. Indicated subset: CD45RA+ positively selected. The source is a man aged 18 to 35 in good health. Some clones in this sample may be carry-over from other donors' samples. The chain has TRBV29-1 and TRBJ1-4; maybe TRBD1 (5 bases). The CDR3 DNA reads TGCAGCGTGGGGCAGGGAGATGAAAAACTGTTTTTT. It yields the protein CSVGQGDEKLFF.